These 10 T cell receptor beta chains came from one sample sequenced in a study of PD-1 blockade in mismatch repair-deficient tumors. Method: immunoSEQ multiplex PCR; TCRdb's copy keeps in-frame clones and lacks some. This table holds about 63,000 clones, approximately 90% found once. The sample consisted of peripheral blood, taken 52 weeks after starting pembrolizumab. The source of these receptors is an adult with mismatch repair-deficient cancer.

The CDR3 DNA sequence: TGCGCCAGCAGCCAAGAAGCTTTTTTTGAGGGGCCCTATGGCTACACCTTC. This encodes CASSQEAFFEGPYGYTF. The chain employs TRBV4-3 and TRBJ1-2; the D gene is possibly TRBD1 (5 bases). CDR3 size: 17 residues. The V and J ends lost 0 bases and 4 bases respectively, with 18 bases between them. Per the germline V gene, CDR1 is LGHNA and CDR2 is YSLEER.

The chain couples TRBV12-5 to TRBJ2-5; D not resolved. The CDR3 contains 14 residues. The V gene lost 2 bases and the J gene lost 3 bases, with 10 bases spanning the gap. Germline V gene lookup returns CDR1 LGHNT and CDR2 FRNRAP. The chain's CDR3 is CASGLYYYKETQYF. The CDR3 DNA follows: TGTGCTAGTGGTTTGTATTACTATAAAGAGACCCAGTACTTC.

V gene TRBV11-3 combines with J gene TRBJ1-3; D gene ambiguous. V was trimmed by 8 bases and J by 0 bases, leaving 5 bases between them. Germline CDR1 is SGHNT and CDR2 is YENEEA. The CDR3 spans 12 residues. CDR3 sequence reads: CASGSSGNTIYF. The CDR3 nucleotides read TGTGCCAGCGGTTCCTCTGGAAACACCATATATTTT.

The V call is TRBV27, the J call TRBJ2-1, with TRBD2 matching 10 bases. Germline CDR1 and CDR2: MNHEY and SMNVEV (reference sequence). After removal of 5 bases from V and 4 bases from J, the junction contained 2 bases not matched to a gene. CDR3 length: 14 residues. The chain's CDR3 is CASSRLAGYNEQFF. The CDR3 nucleotides are TGTGCCAGCAGTCGACTAGCGGGTTACAATGAGCAGTTCTTC.

The chain couples TRBV19 to TRBJ1-2; D gene uncertain. V shed 5 bases and J shed 5 bases, with 18 bases lying between them. From germline, CDR1 is LNHDA and CDR2 SQIVND (reference sequence). The CDR3 loop spans 15 amino acids. The CDR3 bases are TGTGCCAGTAGTTATACGGTCGGGGTAGGGTATGGCTACACCTTC. It encodes CASSYTVGVGYGYTF. Full variable domain (outside the CDR3, taken from reference TRBV19 and TRBJ1-2): DGGITQSPKYLFRKEGQNVTLSCEQNLNHDAMYWYRQDPGQGLRLIYYSQIVNDFQKGDIAEGYSVSREKKESFPLTVTSAQKNPTAFYLCASSYTVGVGYGYTFGSGTRLTVV.

By share, this clone ranks as medium-sized. The chain recombines TRBV9 with TRBJ1-1, with TRBD1 matching 10 bases. Germline CDR1 is SGDLS and CDR2 is YYNGEE. The CDR3 has 15 amino acids. With V trimmed by 3 bases and J by 10 bases, 12 bases remained unmatched. CDR3 region: CASSAAGTGVPVAFF. As DNA, the CDR3 is TGTGCCAGCAGCGCAGCCGGGACAGGGGTCCCGGTAGCTTTCTTT.

The chain carries TRBV5-4 and TRBJ2-7; 7 positions agree with TRBD2. After removal of 4 bases from V and 0 bases from J, the junction contained 7 bases not matched to a gene. Germline V lookup: CDR1 SGHNT, CDR2 YYREEE (reference sequence). This CDR3 has 15 amino acids. The CDR3 sequence is CASSEGLPASYEQYF. CDR3 nucleotides: TGTGCCAGCAGCGAGGGACTACCTGCCTCCTACGAGCAGTACTTC.

Turning to this clone: Other DNA variants within this sample encode the same CDR3. The chain carries TRBV4-1 and TRBJ2-7; 11 positions match TRBD1. V shed 4 bases and J 4 bases; nucleotides not matched to a gene: 3. The CDR3 contains 14 residues. CDR1 and CDR2 (germline): MGHRA, YSYEKL. The CDR3 DNA sequence: TGCGCCAGCAGCCTCCGGGACAGGGGGTACGAGCAGTACTTC. Translation: CASSLRDRGYEQYF.

The chain recombines TRBV15 with TRBJ2-3; D ambiguous. Trimming shortened V by 3 bases and J by 5 bases, and 9 bases separated the two germline ends. Germline loops: CDR1 LNHNV, CDR2 YYDKDF (reference sequence). The CDR3 contains 13 residues. The CDR3 bases are TGTGCCACCAGCAGGATAAGTAGAGATACGCAGTATTTT. The encoded protein is CATSRISRDTQYF.

This CDR3 is CASSSSGRDPGNTIYF. The CDR3 region has the DNA TGTGCCAGCAGCTCCTCGGGCCGCGACCCTGGAAACACCATATATTTT. This chain links TRBV13 with TRBJ1-3; D unclear. The CDR3 sequence is 16 residues long. Germline values: CDR1 PRHDT, CDR2 FYEKMQ (reference sequence). Trimming took 4 bases from V and 2 from J, leaving 15 bases between them.